This passage covers 10 T cell receptor beta chains from one sample sequenced in a study of a mutant IDH1 vaccine in newly diagnosed glioma (dated by TCRdb to the early 2020s). In the paper's terms, the time point label means: week 23, last vaccination. Each vaccine dose was 300 ug of a 20-mer mutant IDH1 peptide in Montanide, given subcutaneously with topical imiquimod. The antigens these receptors bind are not known. The library was made by the immunoSEQ multiplex PCR assay. This immuneACCESS table, as held by TCRdb, lists in-frame sequences with V and J called but not all clones. Of the missing ones, under half trace to an unresolved V gene in checked studies; the others have no known cause. For this sample there are 50,000 to 85,000 clones; about 87% appear just once. Roughly 15% of the sample goes to the ten largest clones. The sequencing here drew on PBMCs, taken from a glioma patient whose treatment included an IDH1 peptide vaccine. The receptor set was obtained from a man younger than 30 with glioma.

The chain uses TRBV7-2 and TRBJ2-7; TRBD2 aligns across 9 bases. Germline-derived CDR1 and CDR2 are SGHTA and FQGNSA. This CDR3 spans 13 amino acids. V was pared by 2 bases and J by 7 bases, with 3 bases of the junction left unmatched. This CDR3 is CASSLSGGREQYF. CDR3 DNA: TGTGCCAGCAGCTTAAGCGGGGGGAGGGAGCAGTACTTC.

The genes are TRBV9 and TRBJ1-1, with 9 bases identical to TRBD1. The CDR3 consists of 15 residues. V shed 4 bases, J shed 4 bases, and the junction held 8 bases outside the gene matches. Germline assignment: CDR1 SGDLS and CDR2 YYNGEE. This chain's CDR3 is CASSPGDRVGTEAFF. The CDR3 DNA is TGTGCCAGCAGCCCGGGGGACAGGGTCGGCACTGAAGCTTTCTTT.

The V call is TRBV4-3, the J call TRBJ2-1; D is unclear. Germline V gives CDR1 LGHNA, CDR2 YSLEER. The CDR3 spans 13 residues. The V end lost 3 bases, the J end lost 12 bases, and 15 bases lay between the germline ends. The CDR3, as DNA: TGCGCCAGCAGCCAGGCTACGAGCAAGGGGCAGTTCTTC. This codes for CASSQATSKGQFF.

This chain uses TRBV2 with TRBJ1-2; D is unclear. Germline V gives CDR1 SNHLY, CDR2 FYNNEI. V was shortened by 8 bases and J by 2 bases, with 12 bases between the two germline ends. This CDR3 comprises 13 residues. CDR3 nucleotide sequence: TGTGCCAGCGGGGAAGATAGGAACTATGGCTACACCTTC. The encoded protein is CASGEDRNYGYTF. The full variable domain, its missing parts supplied by reference TRBV2 and TRBJ1-2, is EPEVTQTPSHQVTQMGQEVILRCVPISNHLYFYWYRQILGQKVEFLVSFYNNEISEKSEIFDDQFSVERPDGSNFTLKIRSTKLEDSAMYFCASGEDRNYGYTFGSGTRLTVV.

The chain recombines TRBV7-8 with TRBJ1-2; tentatively, D is TRBD1 (6 bases). CDR1 is SGHVS and CDR2 is FQNEAQ in the germline V gene. CDR3 length equals 16 residues. V was trimmed by 4 bases and J by 7 bases, leaving 22 bases between them. The CDR3 coding sequence is TGTGCCAGCAGCTCCACCGGAACGACTAGGGGGGTTGGCTACACCTTC. Its translation: CASSSTGTTRGVGYTF.

This clone occurred once. This chain connects TRBV18 to TRBJ1-5; the D is unclear. This CDR3 contains 14 residues. Trimming shortened V by 4 bases and J by 7 bases, and 14 bases separated the two germline ends. The V gene's germline CDR1 is KGHSH and CDR2 LQKENI. In nucleotides, the CDR3 is TGTGCCAGCTCACAATTGACCCGGGTCCAGCCCCAGCATTTT. Protein: CASSQLTRVQPQHF.

The chain combines TRBV5-4 with TRBJ2-7, with D possibly matching TRBD2 (5 bases). Trimming removed 0 bases from V and 5 bases from J, with 15 bases in between. CDR1 SGHNT and CDR2 YYREEE come from the germline V gene (reference sequence). CDR3 size: 15 residues. The CDR3 loop is CASSLGGLRAHEQYF. For the CDR3, the DNA is TGTGCCAGCAGCTTGGGCGGTTTGAGGGCCCACGAGCAGTACTTC.

This clone was seen a handful of times. This chain links TRBV6-6 with TRBJ1-1; D is unresolved. Germline V gives CDR1 MNHNY, CDR2 SVGAGI (reference sequence). The germline V and J ends were trimmed by 6 bases and 5 bases, with 7 bases remaining between them. The CDR3 runs 11 residues. CDR3 in DNA: TGTGCCAGCAGAGACTATACTGAAGCTTTCTTT. Residues: CASRDYTEAFF.

This chain connects TRBV28 to TRBJ2-7; perhaps TRBD1 as D (6 bases). V lost 3 bases, J lost 5 bases, and 17 bases lay in between. Germline V CDR1 and CDR2: MDHEN, SYDVKM. The CDR3 totals 15 residues. The CDR3 sequence: CASSFSGQPGDEQYF. CDR3 DNA sequence: TGTGCCAGCAGTTTTTCGGGCCAACCAGGGGACGAGCAGTACTTC.

The chain links TRBV7-2 to TRBJ2-5; D is tentatively TRBD1 or TRBD2 (5 bases each). The CDR3 sequence is 14 residues long. Germline-derived CDR1 and CDR2 are SGHTA and FQGNSA. V lost 3 bases and J 1 base, leaving 9 bases between the germline ends. DNA for the CDR3: TGTGCCAGCAGCTTCCAGGGAGTCCAAGAGACCCAGTACTTC. Residues: CASSFQGVQETQYF.